The 31 T cell receptor beta chains below were found in one sample sequenced in a study of blood T cell repertoires in COVID-19. The repertoire was sequenced with immunoSEQ multiplex PCR; TCRdb's copy has only in-frame clones and lacks some. The sample comprises 210,000 or so clones, about 85% of which are singletons, and 15% to 20% rests with the top ten. Sequencing was performed on peripheral blood. Source of these receptors: a woman older than 75 with active or convalescent COVID-19.

The genes are TRBV29-1 and TRBJ2-1, with a possible D match to TRBD1 (7 bases). The CDR3 is 16 amino acids. Germline values: CDR1 SQVTM, CDR2 ANQGSEA. Trimming pared 4 bases from V and 3 bases from J, leaving 19 bases between. Written as DNA, the CDR3 is TGCAGCGTTGTTTGGGGCGGGACAGCGTTCTACAATGAGCAGTTCTTC. Amino acid sequence: CSVVWGGTAFYNEQFF.

This chain joins TRBV28 and TRBJ1-4; D is possibly TRBD1 (5 bases). Germline V gives CDR1 MDHEN, CDR2 SYDVKM. The CDR3 sequence is 18 residues long. Trimming took 5 bases from V and 4 from J, leaving 23 bases between them. The CDR3 sequence is CASSLAGGVVGNNEKLFF. In DNA, the CDR3 is TGTGCCAGCAGTCTCGCCGGGGGGGTTGTGGGGAATAATGAAAAACTGTTTTTT.

This rearrangement joins TRBV5-1 to TRBJ2-1; D is undetermined. In germline, CDR1 is SGHRS, CDR2 YFSETQ. Trimming pared 4 bases from V and 8 bases from J, leaving 13 bases between. This CDR3 has 13 amino acids. CDR3 sequence: CASSVQFSDEQFF. DNA for the CDR3: TGCGCCAGCAGCGTGCAGTTCTCCGATGAGCAGTTCTTC.

The V and J genes are TRBV12-3 or TRBV12-4 and TRBJ2-2; D might be TRBD2 (5 bases). V was shortened by 6 bases and J by 7 bases, with 9 bases between the two germline ends. The CDR3 runs 12 residues. The CDR3 coding sequence is TGTGCCAGCAGCGAGGGTTTCGGGGAGCTGTTTTTT. This gives the protein CASSEGFGELFF.

This clone was seen only once. The chain combines TRBV6-5 with TRBJ2-7; no clear D gene. This CDR3 spans 14 amino acids. Trimming took off 2 bases at V and 2 bases at J, with 10 bases between the two ends. From germline, CDR1 is MNHEY and CDR2 SVGAGI. Written as DNA, the CDR3 is TGTGCCAGCAGTTACGATTGGAGTACCTACGAGCAGTACTTC. This encodes CASSYDWSTYEQYF.

The chain couples TRBV6-2 or TRBV6-3 to TRBJ2-3, with 7 nucleotides matching TRBD2. This CDR3 spans 16 amino acids. Germline lookup yields CDR1 MNHEY and CDR2 SVGEGT. J was trimmed by 1 base and V by 4 bases; bases with no gene match: 8. CDR3 bases: TGTGCCAGCAGTTCACATTTAAGCGGGGGCACAGATACGCAGTATTTT. The encoded protein is CASSSHLSGGTDTQYF.

This chain joins TRBV30 and TRBJ2-6; D ambiguous. The germline gives CDR1 GTSNPN, CDR2 SVGIG (reference sequence). V lost 4 bases and J lost 4, with 11 bases in between. CDR3 length: 14 amino acids. The CDR3 coding sequence is TGTGCCTGGACGCCCCCCGGGGGGGCCAACGTCCTGACTTTC. It is translated as CAWTPPGGANVLTF.

The rearrangement joins TRBV2 to TRBJ1-3; tentatively, D is TRBD1 (6 bases). The CDR3 loop spans 16 amino acids. V lost 4 bases, J lost 0 bases, and 13 bases lay in between. Germline V CDR1 and CDR2: SNHLY, FYNNEI. The CDR3 DNA sequence: TGTGCCAGCAGTGTAACAGGACAGAGCTCTGGAAACACCATATATTTT. It encodes CASSVTGQSSGNTIYF.

The rearrangement links TRBV4-1 to TRBJ2-7; 9 nucleotides line up with TRBD1. The germline V gene encodes CDR1 MGHRA and CDR2 YSYEKL. CDR3 length: 15 residues. V lost 4 bases and J lost 2; bases outside the gene matches: 6. This CDR3 is CASSRGQGKTYEQYF. CDR3 sequence (DNA): TGCGCCAGCAGCCGGGGACAGGGCAAAACCTACGAGCAGTACTTC.

This chain connects TRBV12-3 or TRBV12-4 to TRBJ1-2; D not resolved. V was cut by 8 bases and J by 4 bases, with 11 bases left in between. The CDR3 consists of 12 residues. CDR3 protein: CASVRGIYGYTF. In DNA form, the CDR3 reads TGTGCCAGCGTTAGAGGGATCTATGGCTACACCTTC.

This clone was recorded only once. The chain carries TRBV6-1 and TRBJ1-3; 7 bases agree with TRBD1. Looked up from germline, CDR1 is MNHNS and CDR2 is SASEGT. Unmatched junction bases numbered 2, after V lost 2 bases and J lost 1 base. The CDR3 consists of 15 residues. The DNA for the CDR3 is TGTGCCAGCAGTGAAACAGGGGCTTCTGGAAACACCATATATTTT. Protein: CASSETGASGNTIYF.

The V and J genes are TRBV12-5 and TRBJ1-2; tentative D call: TRBD1 (6 bases). The CDR3 has 15 amino acids. Germline CDR1 and CDR2: LGHNT and FRNRAP. Trimming left V 3 bases short and J 4 bases short, with 15 bases between. The CDR3 sequence: CASGFMGGRGYGYTF. The CDR3 bases are TGTGCTAGTGGTTTTATGGGGGGGCGCGGCTATGGCTACACCTTC.

The chain employs TRBV19 and TRBJ2-7; D may be TRBD1 (6 bases). V was cut by 4 bases and J by 2 bases, with 12 bases left in between. Germline CDR1 is LNHDA and CDR2 is SQIVND (reference sequence). CDR3 size: 14 residues. The CDR3 DNA is TGTGCCAGTAGTAGCAGGGGCTTCCCCTACGAGCAGTACTTC. This gives the protein CASSSRGFPYEQYF.

This clone appeared a single time. J is TRBJ1-2 and V is TRBV6-5, with D possibly matching TRBD1 (6 bases). V was shortened by 6 bases and J by 4 bases, with 15 bases between the two germline ends. CDR3 length: 14 residues. CDR1 and CDR2 (germline): MNHEY, SVGAGI. Here the CDR3 reads CASSRIGQIYGYTF. In nucleotides, the CDR3 is TGTGCCAGCAGCAGAATTGGACAGATCTATGGCTACACCTTC.

The chain couples TRBV9 to TRBJ2-7, with a tentative D call TRBD1 (6 bases). V was cut by 3 bases and J by 1 base, with 11 bases left in between. The CDR3 extends over 14 amino acids. From germline, CDR1 is SGDLS and CDR2 YYNGEE. The CDR3 bases are TGTGCCAGCAGCGCCACGACAGGATCCTACGAGCAGTACTTC. Translation: CASSATTGSYEQYF. Using reference TRBV9 and TRBJ2-7 for the parts outside the CDR3, the full variable domain is DSGVTQTPKHLITATGQRVTLRCSPRSGDLSVYWYQQSLDQGLQFLIQYYNGEERAKGNILERFSAQQFPDLHSELNLSSLELGDSALYFCASSATTGSYEQYFGPGTRLTVT.

V gene TRBV7-2 combines with J gene TRBJ2-1; TRBD2 might be the D (5 bases). Trimming removed 5 bases from V and 6 bases from J, with 17 bases in between. The CDR3 runs to 15 residues. The germline V gene has CDR1 SGHTA and CDR2 FQGNSA. In DNA form, the CDR3 reads TGTGCCAGCAGCCTCCGGACTCTAGGGAGCAATGAGCAGTTCTTC. It codes for CASSLRTLGSNEQFF. Together with reference TRBV7-2 and TRBJ2-1, the CDR3 gives the full variable domain: GAGVSQSPSNKVTEKGKDVELRCDPISGHTALYWYRQSLGQGLEFLIYFQGNSAPDKSGLPSDRFSAERTGGSVSTLTIQRTQQEDSAVYLCASSLRTLGSNEQFFGPGTRLTVL.

This chain joins TRBV29-1 and TRBJ1-2; TRBD1 matches 8 bases. CDR1 and CDR2 from the germline V gene are SQVTM and ANQGSEA. The ends lost 3 bases at V and 5 bases at J; junction bases unmatched: 8. The CDR3 runs to 14 residues. CDR3 in amino acids: CSVERTGMDYGYTF. The CDR3 DNA sequence: TGCAGCGTTGAGAGGACAGGGATGGATTATGGCTACACCTTC.

For the CDR3, the DNA is TGTGCCACCAGTGCCCCGGGACAGGGGGCGTACAATGAGCAGTTCTTC. The encoded protein is CATSAPGQGAYNEQFF. The chain has TRBV24-1 and TRBJ2-1, with TRBD1 matching over 12 bases. The CDR3 has 16 amino acids. Germline CDR1 reads KGHDR; CDR2 reads SFDVKD. With 5 bases clipped from V and 4 bases from J, the junction kept 5 bases outside the gene matches.

The rearrangement links TRBV10-1 to TRBJ1-4; TRBD1 matches at 8 bases. Looked up from germline, CDR1 is WNHNN and CDR2 is SYGVQD (reference sequence). Germline trimming cut 7 bases from V and 6 bases from J; bases unmatched to any gene: 13. The CDR3 spans 16 residues. CDR3 bases: TGCGCCAGCAAGAGGGCGTTGACAGGGGTCGATGAAAAACTGTTTTTT. Amino acid sequence: CASKRALTGVDEKLFF.

This rearrangement joins TRBV4-3 to TRBJ2-1; no reliable D call. Germline CDR1 is LGHNA and CDR2 is YSLEER. V was cut by 0 bases and J by 11 bases, with 11 bases left in between. CDR3 length: 13 amino acids. In DNA, the CDR3 is TGCGCCAGCAGCCAAGAACTCCTCGATAAGCAGTTCTTC. Its protein product is CASSQELLDKQFF.

The gene calls are TRBV29-1 and TRBJ1-4; D unresolved. CDR3 length: 13 residues. Trimming cost V 7 bases and J 8 bases, with 17 bases left between them. From germline, CDR1 is SQVTM and CDR2 ANQGSEA. The CDR3 DNA reads as TGCAGCGCAATGGTTGCTCCGGGGGAAAAACTGTTTTTT. It codes for CSAMVAPGEKLFF.

The chain uses TRBV9 and TRBJ2-2; tentatively, D is TRBD1 (5 bases). The V end was cut by 5 bases, the J end by 7 bases, with 18 bases between. CDR3 size: 15 residues. Looked up from germline, CDR1 is SGDLS and CDR2 is YYNGEE. CDR3 amino acids: CASSPTGSPGGELFF. The CDR3 nucleotides are TGTGCCAGCAGTCCCACAGGTTCCCCCGGCGGGGAGCTGTTTTTT.

This chain joins TRBV18 and TRBJ1-2, with D maybe TRBD1 (5 bases). The CDR3 is 14 residues long. Per the germline V gene, CDR1 is KGHSH and CDR2 is LQKENI. V shed 3 bases and J shed 4 bases, with 12 bases lying between them. DNA for the CDR3: TGTGCCAGCTCACCGGGTCCGACAGCCTATGGCTACACCTTC. Translation gives CASSPGPTAYGYTF.

The chain uses TRBV28 and TRBJ1-3, with no clear D. This CDR3 comprises 13 residues. The ends were cut back, 6 bases at V and 3 bases at J, with 9 bases in the middle. Germline CDR1 reads MDHEN; CDR2 reads SYDVKM. The CDR3 sequence is CASRFQIGNTIYF. In nucleotides, the CDR3 is TGTGCCAGCAGGTTCCAAATTGGAAACACCATATATTTT. The full variable domain, in which reference TRBV28 and TRBJ1-3 provide the parts outside the CDR3, is DVKVTQSSRYLVKRTGEKVFLECVQDMDHENMFWYRQDPGLGLRLIYFSYDVKMKEKGDIPEGYSVSREKKERFSLILESASTNQTSMYLCASRFQIGNTIYFGEGSWLTVV.

The chain combines TRBV7-9 with TRBJ2-1, with 10 bases matching TRBD2. Germline V CDR1 and CDR2: SEHNR, FQNEAQ (reference sequence). The junction had 9 bases not matched to a gene; V was cut back by 4 bases and J by 0 bases. The CDR3 consists of 18 residues. This CDR3 reads CASSSGTSASFSYNEQFF. The CDR3, as DNA: TGTGCCAGCAGCTCCGGGACTAGCGCGAGTTTCTCCTACAATGAGCAGTTCTTC. The whole variable domain, remainder taken from reference TRBV7-9 and TRBJ2-1, is DTGVSQNPRHKITKRGQNVTFRCDPISEHNRLYWYRQTLGQGPEFLTYFQNEAQLEKSRLLSDRFSAERPKGSFSTLEIQRTEQGDSAMYLCASSSGTSASFSYNEQFFGPGTRLTVL.

This sequence joins TRBV27 and TRBJ1-2; no reliable D call. The CDR3 runs 12 residues. Per the germline V gene, CDR1 is MNHEY and CDR2 is SMNVEV (reference sequence). V gave up 6 bases and J gave up 7 bases, with 12 bases separating them. The CDR3, as DNA: TGTGCCAGCAGCCCCCACGGGGTTGGCTACACCTTC. This sequence encodes CASSPHGVGYTF.

As concerns this clone: This sample includes further DNA sequences coding for the same CDR3. The CDR3, as DNA: TGCGCCAGCAGCTTAGACAGGGGGACTGAAGCTTTCTTT. Translating gives CASSLDRGTEAFF. The rearrangement uses TRBV5-1 and TRBJ1-1, with TRBD1 matching 9 bases. CDR1 is SGHRS and CDR2 is YFSETQ in the germline V gene. The length of the CDR3 is 13 residues. V trimming: 2 bases; J trimming: 5 bases; junction bases outside the gene matches: 1.

The J gene is TRBJ1-1, the V gene TRBV2; D not resolved. The CDR3 is 12 residues long. Trimming took 1 base from V and 9 from J, leaving 9 bases between them. Germline CDR1 SNHLY, CDR2 FYNNEI. Here the CDR3 DNA reads TGTGCCAGCAGTGAAGACAGCACAAAAGCTTTCTTT. This codes for CASSEDSTKAFF.

The rearrangement links TRBV7-8 to TRBJ2-1; TRBD1 agrees at 9 bases. The length of the CDR3 is 16 residues. CDR1 is SGHVS, CDR2 FQNEAQ, per germline. V lost 5 bases, J lost 7 bases, and 12 bases stayed unmatched. The CDR3 here is CASSPLQGARGNEQFF. The CDR3 DNA reads TGTGCCAGCAGCCCTTTACAGGGGGCAAGGGGTAATGAGCAGTTCTTC.

This sequence joins TRBV4-2 and TRBJ2-1; 7 bases map to TRBD2. The germline gives CDR1 LGHNA, CDR2 YNFKEQ. The CDR3 spans 19 residues. The junction had 12 bases not matched to a gene; V was cut back by 1 base and J by 0 bases. The CDR3 region has the DNA TGTGCCAGCAGCCAAGTGTTAACGGGAGGATCCTTCTCCTACAATGAGCAGTTCTTC. Translating gives CASSQVLTGGSFSYNEQFF.

The CDR3 DNA sequence: TGTGCCAGCAGCTCAGGAGGACAGGGGAGAGGCTACACCTTC. Encoded protein: CASSSGGQGRGYTF. V usage is TRBV7-8 and J usage is TRBJ1-2, with 9 bases fitting TRBD1. V lost 4 bases and J lost 8; bases outside the gene matches: 8. The CDR3 is 14 amino acids. Germline CDR1 and CDR2: SGHVS and FQNEAQ. Together with reference TRBV7-8 and TRBJ1-2, the CDR3 gives the full variable domain: GAGVSQSPRYKVAKRGQDVALRCDPISGHVSLFWYQQALGQGPEFLTYFQNEAQLDKSGLPSDRFFAERPEGSVSTLKIQRTQQEDSAVYLCASSSGGQGRGYTFGSGTRLTVV.